The sequence of this T cell receptor beta chain was determined in a study of control samples from healthy donors and cancer patients (dated by TCRdb to the early 2020s). The CDR3 starts with the cysteine, ends with the phenylalanine, and has 11 residues. Just the 33-base CDR3 DNA is kept, in frame starting at base 1. V was cut back by 4 bases and J by 8 bases, leaving a gap of 11 bases between them. Based on the germline V gene, the CDR1 and CDR2 sequences are SQVTM and ANQGSEA. Comment on this clone: Its cognate antigen has yet to be identified. No much larger clonotype is one base removed from it; base qualities were not supplied.

The method behind the library was the immunoSEQ multiplex PCR assay. TCRdb limited this immuneACCESS table to in-frame rearrangements with V and J called. A share of clones is missing; checked studies link under half to unresolved V genes, and the rest is unexplained. In this sample the table shows some 410,000 clones, about 93% of which occur a single time. The leading ten clones occupy 5.5% to 8% of the sample. The sequence was obtained from a man aged 35 to 55 with head and neck cancer. The sequenced sample consisted of PBMCs. This sequence uses TRBV29-1 and TRBJ1-2; D gene: possibly TRBD1, on 5 matching bases. The CDR3 region: CSVGRADGYTF. DNA sequence: TGCAGCGTTGGCAGGGCGGACGGCTACACCTTC. The CDR3 plus the reference TRBV29-1 and TRBJ1-2 genes for the other parts give the full variable domain: SAVISQKPSRDICQRGTSLTIQCQVDSQVTMMFWYRQQPGQSLTLIATANQGSEATYESGFVIDKFPISRPNLTFSTLTVSNMSPEDSSIYLCSVGRADGYTFGSGTRLTVV.